One and the same sample provided the 11 T cell receptor beta chains below, sequenced in a study of T cell responses to AZD1222 COVID-19 vaccine. TCRdb's table, derived via immunoSEQ multiplex PCR, lists solely in-frame clones and lacks some. The sample gives around 99,000 clones, 80% to 90% of which show up once; about 4% is in the top ten. Sequenced here: peripheral blood, sampled 28 days after the second AZD1222 dose. These receptors all stem from an adult who received the AZD1222 COVID-19 vaccine.

The chain uses TRBV30 and TRBJ2-1; D gene unclear. This CDR3 is built from 12 residues. Trimming shortened V by 5 bases and J by 8 bases, and 13 bases separated the two germline ends. Looked up from germline, CDR1 is GTSNPN and CDR2 is SVGIG (reference sequence). CDR3: CAWYSRIHEQFF. CDR3 in DNA: TGTGCCTGGTACTCTCGAATCCATGAGCAGTTCTTC.

V is TRBV13 and J is TRBJ1-5, with TRBD1 as a possible D gene (6 bases). This CDR3 is 18 amino acids long. Germline V gene sequence: CDR1 PRHDT, CDR2 FYEKMQ (reference sequence). V lost 1 base and J 3 bases, leaving 19 bases between the germline ends. CDR3 sequence reads: CASSLVGGQGSHNQPQHF. The CDR3 coding sequence is TGTGCCAGCAGCTTAGTAGGGGGGCAGGGGTCGCACAATCAGCCCCAGCATTTT.

The J gene is TRBJ2-1, the V gene TRBV27; 8 bases are shared with TRBD1. The V segment lost 4 bases and the J segment 5 bases; nucleotides outside the gene matches: 10. Germline V gene sequence: CDR1 MNHEY, CDR2 SMNVEV (reference sequence). The CDR3 has 16 amino acids. The CDR3 sequence: CASSSPMGTGNNEQFF. CDR3 bases: TGTGCCAGCAGTTCTCCCATGGGGACAGGTAACAATGAGCAGTTCTTC.

This clone was observed a handful of times. V and J are TRBV7-2 and TRBJ1-2, with 9 positions matching TRBD1. V shed 4 bases, J shed 5 bases, and the junction held 8 bases outside the gene matches. The germline CDR1 and CDR2 sequences are SGHTA and FQGNSA. The CDR3 spans 15 residues. The CDR3 loop reads CASSSEQGASYGYTF. CDR3 sequence (DNA): TGTGCCAGCAGCTCCGAACAGGGGGCGAGTTATGGCTACACCTTC.

The chain recombines TRBV5-6 with TRBJ1-1, with D perhaps TRBD1 (5 bases). The CDR3 extends over 15 amino acids. The V end lost 4 bases, the J end lost 8 bases, and 21 bases lay between the germline ends. Germline CDR1 is SGHDT and CDR2 is YYEEEE. The chain's CDR3 is CASSQITTGGVEAFF. The DNA of the CDR3 is TGTGCCAGCAGCCAAATAACTACGGGGGGTGTAGAAGCTTTCTTT.

This chain links TRBV4-3 with TRBJ2-2; 8 positions agree with TRBD1. Losses at the gene ends were 3 bases for V and 1 base for J; bases not matched to a gene: 4. Germline-derived CDR1 and CDR2 are LGHNA and YSLEER. The CDR3 consists of 16 residues. The CDR3 is CASSHGGTGNTGELFF. The CDR3 coding sequence is TGCGCCAGCAGCCACGGCGGGACAGGGAACACCGGGGAGCTGTTTTTT.

The chain couples TRBV25-1 to TRBJ2-3, with D tentatively TRBD1 (6 bases). Trimming stripped 5 bases from V and 6 bases from J, with 12 bases between. Germline loops: CDR1 MGHDK, CDR2 SYGVNS. The CDR3 covers 13 residues. The CDR3, as DNA: TGTGCCAGCAGTTACCCAGGGGCTGATACGCAGTATTTT. Its protein is CASSYPGADTQYF.

The chain joins TRBV6-2 or TRBV6-3 to TRBJ2-7; 10 bases fit TRBD2. The CDR3 runs 14 residues. Germline V gene data show CDR1 as MNHEY and CDR2 as SVGEGT. Trimming at V came to 5 bases and at J to 5 bases, leaving 6 bases not matched to a gene. The CDR3 region is CASSGPSGSDEQYF. CDR3 sequence (DNA): TGTGCCAGCAGTGGACCTAGCGGGAGTGACGAGCAGTACTTC.

With regard to this clone: Other DNA sequences within the sample encode an identical CDR3. The genes are TRBV9 and TRBJ1-3; no firm D call. CDR1 SGDLS and CDR2 YYNGEE come from the germline V gene. Trimming removed 2 bases at V and 2 bases at J, with 8 bases between. The CDR3 spans 14 residues. For the CDR3, the DNA is TGTGCCAGCAGCGTGGGAGGGACTGGAAACACCATATATTTT. This codes for CASSVGGTGNTIYF.

V is TRBV7-3 and J is TRBJ1-2, with 7 positions matching TRBD1. CDR1 is SGHTA, CDR2 FQGTGA, per germline. The CDR3 has 15 residues. The ends lost 5 bases at V and 2 bases at J; junction bases unmatched: 8. CDR3: CASSPGGGQNYGYTF. The CDR3 DNA is TGTGCCAGCAGCCCAGGAGGGGGACAGAACTATGGCTACACCTTC.

The genes are TRBV19 and TRBJ2-5; D is unclear. Germline-derived CDR1 and CDR2 are LNHDA and SQIVND (reference sequence). This CDR3 comprises 12 residues. V lost 3 bases and J lost 0, with 2 bases in between. The CDR3 here is CASSMYQETQYF. The DNA of the CDR3 is TGTGCCAGTAGTATGTACCAAGAGACCCAGTACTTC.